This TCR beta chain originates from a study of blood T cell repertoires in COVID-19. Across the whole study: Acute-phase and convalescent COVID-19 samples originated in the United States, Italy and Spain.

Assay: immunoSEQ multiplex PCR; the TCRdb copy retains only in-frame clones and omits some. The table shows 150,000 to 200,000 clones, with less than 90% occurring only once. The sample taken for sequencing was peripheral blood. The sequence was collected from a woman in her 70s with COVID-19, enrolled during active disease.

For the CDR3, the DNA is TGTGCCAGCAGCCCACGGACTAGCGGAGCCTCAACTTACAATGAGCAGTTCTTC. Protein sequence: CASSPRTSGASTYNEQFF. The chain carries TRBV7-7 and TRBJ2-1; TRBD2 matches 10 bases. Trimming cost V 5 bases and J 4 bases; bases outside gene matches: 14. The CDR3 runs to 18 residues. CDR1 and CDR2 (germline): SSHAT, FNYEAQ (reference sequence).